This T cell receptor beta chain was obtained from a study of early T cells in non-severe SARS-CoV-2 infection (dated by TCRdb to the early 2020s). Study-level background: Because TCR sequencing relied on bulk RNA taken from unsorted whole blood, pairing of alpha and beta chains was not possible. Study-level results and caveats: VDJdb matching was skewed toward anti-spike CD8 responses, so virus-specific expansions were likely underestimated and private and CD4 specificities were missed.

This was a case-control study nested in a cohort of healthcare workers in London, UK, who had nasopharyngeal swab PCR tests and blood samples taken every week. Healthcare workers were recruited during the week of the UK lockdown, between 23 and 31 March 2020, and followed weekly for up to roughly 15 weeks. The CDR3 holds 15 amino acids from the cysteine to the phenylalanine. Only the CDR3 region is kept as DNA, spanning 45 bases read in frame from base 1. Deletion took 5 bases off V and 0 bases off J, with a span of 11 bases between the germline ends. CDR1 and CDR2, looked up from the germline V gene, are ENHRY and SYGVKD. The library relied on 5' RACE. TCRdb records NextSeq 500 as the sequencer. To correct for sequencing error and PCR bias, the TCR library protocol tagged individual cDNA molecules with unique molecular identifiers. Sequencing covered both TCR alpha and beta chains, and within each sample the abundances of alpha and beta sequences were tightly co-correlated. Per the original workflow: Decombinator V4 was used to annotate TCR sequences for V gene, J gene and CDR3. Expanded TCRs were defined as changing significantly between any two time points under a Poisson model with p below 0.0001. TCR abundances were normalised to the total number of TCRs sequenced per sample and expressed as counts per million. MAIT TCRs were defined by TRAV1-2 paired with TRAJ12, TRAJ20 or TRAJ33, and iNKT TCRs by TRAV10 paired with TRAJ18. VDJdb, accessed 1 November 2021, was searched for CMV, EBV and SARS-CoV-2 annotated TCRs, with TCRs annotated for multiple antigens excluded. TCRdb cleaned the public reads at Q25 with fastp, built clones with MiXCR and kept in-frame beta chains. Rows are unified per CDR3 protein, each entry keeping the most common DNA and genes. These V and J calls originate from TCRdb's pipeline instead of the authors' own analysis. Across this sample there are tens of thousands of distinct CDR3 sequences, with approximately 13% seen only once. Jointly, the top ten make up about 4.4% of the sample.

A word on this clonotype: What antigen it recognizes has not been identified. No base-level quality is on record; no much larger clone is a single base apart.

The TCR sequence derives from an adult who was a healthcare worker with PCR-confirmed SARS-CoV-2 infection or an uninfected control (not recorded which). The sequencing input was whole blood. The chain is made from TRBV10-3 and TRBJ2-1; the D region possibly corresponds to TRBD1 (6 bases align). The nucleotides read TGTGCCATCAGTAAGTGGGACAACTCCTACAATGAGCAGTTCTTC. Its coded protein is CAISKWDNSYNEQFF.